These 13 T cell receptor beta chains came from one sample sequenced in a study of shared clonotypes between healthy human individuals. Some clones are missing from TCRdb's copy, which holds only in-frame ones; the method was immunoSEQ multiplex PCR. This sample has roughly 2.6 million clones, with roughly nine tenths found just once. Material: naive CD4+ T cells sorted from blood. Sample subset: CD45RA+ positively selected. The receptors here all came from a young man in good health.

Comment on this clone: The sample contains more than one DNA sequence encoding this CDR3. The chain combines TRBV28 with TRBJ1-5; D uncertain. The CDR3 contains 16 residues. V gave up 2 bases and J gave up 2 bases, with 13 bases separating them. The germline V gene has CDR1 MDHEN and CDR2 SYDVKM. The CDR3 sequence: CASSLRTPGGNQPQHF. The CDR3, as DNA: TGTGCCAGCAGTTTAAGGACCCCCGGGGGCAATCAGCCCCAGCATTTT.

The genes are TRBV5-6 and TRBJ2-1, with 10 bases matching TRBD2. V shed 3 bases and J 2 bases; nucleotides not matched to a gene: 14. The CDR3 is 19 amino acids. Germline V gene sequence: CDR1 SGHDT, CDR2 YYEEEE. The CDR3 DNA sequence: TGTGCCAGCAGCTCTGTGGCTAGCGGGGGCCCAATACCCTACAATGAGCAGTTCTTC. Protein product: CASSSVASGGPIPYNEQFF.

V is TRBV18 and J is TRBJ1-5; D is possibly TRBD1 (6 bases). CDR1 KGHSH and CDR2 LQKENI come from the germline V gene. V was shortened by 2 bases and J by 4 bases, with 12 bases between the two germline ends. The CDR3 runs 15 residues. The CDR3 spells CASSPDSGVNQPQHF. CDR3 nucleotide sequence: TGTGCCAGCTCACCAGACTCAGGGGTGAATCAGCCCCAGCATTTT.

This clone appeared a single time. The chain couples TRBV2 to TRBJ1-5, with 7 bases fitting TRBD1. This CDR3 comprises 13 residues. J was trimmed by 7 bases and V by 6 bases; bases with no gene match: 6. CDR1 is SNHLY and CDR2 is FYNNEI in the germline V gene. CDR3 residues: CASRSTGFQPQHF. The CDR3 bases are TGTGCCAGCAGATCGACAGGGTTCCAGCCCCAGCATTTT.

In nucleotides, the CDR3 is TGCGCCAGCAGCCAAGACTACGAGCAGTACTTC. It specifies CASSQDYEQYF. The chain employs TRBV5-1 and TRBJ2-7; D is unclear. The CDR3 runs to 11 residues. Germline V gene sequence: CDR1 SGHRS, CDR2 YFSETQ. V was cut by 4 bases and J by 3 bases, with 5 bases left in between.

This chain links TRBV7-8 with TRBJ2-7; 8 bases align to TRBD1. CDR3 length: 15 amino acids. CDR1 SGHVS and CDR2 FQNEAQ come from the germline V gene. V was pared by 1 base and J by 5 bases, with 7 bases of the junction left unmatched. The CDR3 sequence: CASSLEWTGSDEQYF. The CDR3 nucleotides read TGTGCCAGCAGCTTAGAATGGACAGGGAGCGACGAGCAGTACTTC.

The V and J genes are TRBV10-2 and TRBJ2-6, with 7 bases aligning to TRBD1. J was trimmed by 0 bases and V by 3 bases; bases with no gene match: 11. The CDR3 covers 19 residues. The V gene's germline CDR1 is WSHSY and CDR2 SAAADI. CDR3 loop: CASSDFGTEPLSGANVLTF. Written as DNA, the CDR3 is TGCGCCAGCAGTGATTTCGGGACAGAACCCCTCTCTGGGGCCAACGTCCTGACTTTC.

The chain uses TRBV5-8 and TRBJ2-1, with D unclear. V was shortened by 9 bases and J by 10 bases, with 23 bases between the two germline ends. Germline V CDR1 and CDR2: SGHTS, YDEGEE. The length of the CDR3 is 14 residues. CDR3 residues: CANKRLAALEEQFF. CDR3 bases: TGTGCCAACAAGCGCCTCGCCGCCTTGGAGGAGCAGTTCTTC.

This clone has a single count. This sequence joins TRBV29-1 and TRBJ2-3; D gene unclear. The germline gives CDR1 SQVTM, CDR2 ANQGSEA. This CDR3 is 15 amino acids long. Trimming pared 7 bases from V and 0 bases from J, leaving 17 bases between. The CDR3 spells CSALGSQASTDTQYF. The DNA of the CDR3 is TGCAGCGCTTTGGGCAGTCAAGCTAGCACAGATACGCAGTATTTT.

V gene TRBV9 combines with J gene TRBJ2-2; D not certain. Trimming left V 0 bases short and J 4 bases short, with 4 bases between. From germline, CDR1 is SGDLS and CDR2 YYNGEE. This CDR3 has 13 residues. The CDR3 reads CASSVARTGELFF. The CDR3 nucleotides are TGTGCCAGCAGCGTAGCTCGCACCGGGGAGCTGTTTTTT. The variable domain in full, with the rest retrieved from reference TRBV9 and TRBJ2-2, is DSGVTQTPKHLITATGQRVTLRCSPRSGDLSVYWYQQSLDQGLQFLIQYYNGEERAKGNILERFSAQQFPDLHSELNLSSLELGDSALYFCASSVARTGELFFGEGSRLTVL.

The chain links TRBV29-1 to TRBJ1-4; no clear D gene. V dropped 5 bases and J dropped 7 bases, with 14 bases sitting between them. The CDR3 loop spans 13 amino acids. CDR1 and CDR2 from the germline V gene are SQVTM and ANQGSEA. CDR3 DNA: TGCAGCGTTCGGGAGGGTAAAGGTGAAAAACTGTTTTTT. It yields the protein CSVREGKGEKLFF.

This rearrangement joins TRBV27 to TRBJ1-5, with D uncertain. This CDR3 is built from 15 residues. Germline CDR1 reads MNHEY; CDR2 reads SMNVEV (reference sequence). V shed 5 bases and J shed 0 bases, with 11 bases lying between them. The CDR3 DNA follows: TGTGCCAGCAGTCGACATCGGAATAGCAATCAGCCCCAGCATTTT. It specifies CASSRHRNSNQPQHF.

The V gene is TRBV19, the J gene TRBJ2-7, with TRBD1 matching 10 bases. CDR3 size: 15 residues. V lost 3 bases, J lost 3 bases, and 5 bases stayed unmatched. Germline values: CDR1 LNHDA, CDR2 SQIVND (reference sequence). In DNA form, the CDR3 reads TGTGCCAGTAGTATGAATGGACAGGGGGACTACGAGCAGTACTTC. It translates to CASSMNGQGDYEQYF.